This T cell receptor beta chain was retrieved from a study of blood T cell repertoires in COVID-19. Sequencing was performed with immunoSEQ multiplex PCR; in TCRdb, only in-frame clones are kept and a portion is missing. The sample holds more than 200,000 clones, 87% seen once. This CDR3 has 15 amino acids. The germline gives CDR1 SGDLS, CDR2 YYNGEE. Losses at the gene ends were 4 bases for V and 2 bases for J; bases not matched to a gene: 8. The sample consisted of PBMCs or T cells enriched from blood (not recorded which). The sequence came from a man aged 30-40 years in a cohort exposed to, infected with or recovered from COVID-19 (not recorded which). The chain has TRBV9 and TRBJ1-2; 7 bases are shared with TRBD1. As DNA, the CDR3 is TGTGCCAGCAGCAAAGACAGGGTCCTAAACTATGGCTACACCTTC. It encodes CASSKDRVLNYGYTF.